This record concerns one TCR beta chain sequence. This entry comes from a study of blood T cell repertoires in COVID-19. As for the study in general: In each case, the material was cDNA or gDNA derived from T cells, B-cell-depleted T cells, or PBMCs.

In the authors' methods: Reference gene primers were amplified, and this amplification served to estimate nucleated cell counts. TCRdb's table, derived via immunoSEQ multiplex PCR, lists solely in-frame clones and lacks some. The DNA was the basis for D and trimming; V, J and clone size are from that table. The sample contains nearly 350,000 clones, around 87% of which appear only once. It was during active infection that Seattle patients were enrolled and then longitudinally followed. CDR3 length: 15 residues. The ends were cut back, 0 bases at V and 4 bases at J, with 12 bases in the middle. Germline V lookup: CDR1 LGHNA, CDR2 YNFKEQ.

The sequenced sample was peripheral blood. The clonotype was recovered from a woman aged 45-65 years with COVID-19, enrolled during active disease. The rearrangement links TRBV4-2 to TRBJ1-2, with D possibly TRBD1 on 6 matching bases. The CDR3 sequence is CASSQDFTGIYGYTF. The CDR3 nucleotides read TGTGCCAGCAGCCAAGATTTTACAGGGATCTATGGCTACACCTTC.